Sequencing of this T cell receptor beta chain was carried out in a study of blood T cells in healthy people across ages. The sample holds many counts of this clonotype. Deletions cut 6 bases from V and 1 base from J, with 8 bases between. The germline V gene has CDR1 SNHLY and CDR2 FYNNEI. This CDR3 spans 13 amino acids. A sample-barcoded 5' primer and a J-beta primer mix were used in a second PCR of roughly 7 to 11 cycles. TCRdb recomputed calls from the 5' RACE reads with MiXCR, one row per CDR3 protein. In the table there are 950,000 to 1,200,000 distinct CDR3 sequences, approximately 38% of which are singletons.

The chain has TRBV2 and TRBJ2-3; D is uncertain. The sequenced sample consisted of blood. The sequence derives from a man aged 18 to 35 in good health. The CDR3 DNA sequence: TGTGCCAGCAGCGCCCTTGGCACAGATACGCAGTATTTT. Amino acid sequence: CASSALGTDTQYF.